This TCR beta chain was observed in a study of blood T cell repertoires in COVID-19. The overall study: Whether acute or convalescent, the COVID-19 samples came from the United States, Italy and Spain. T cells, B-cell-depleted T cells, or PBMCs supplied cDNA or gDNA.

In the source study's methods: Amplification of reference gene primers was used by the study to estimate nucleated cell counts. Here immunoSEQ multiplex PCR was the method, and the copy in TCRdb shows in-frame clones only, minus some. That table gives V, J and clone size, and the DNA gave D and trimming. The repertoire consists of 300,000 to 350,000 clones, with about 93% occurring once and the leading ten covering less than 3.5%. This CDR3 contains 14 residues. The V gene end was trimmed by 6 bases and the J gene end by 5 bases; junction bases not matched to a gene: 9. In germline, CDR1 is ENHRY, CDR2 SYGVKD.

The V gene is TRBV10-3, the J gene TRBJ1-1; 7 bases match TRBD1. What was sequenced was peripheral blood. The clonotype originates from a woman between 18 and 29 years old who had recovered from COVID-19. CDR3 amino acids: CAIRSTGFGTEAFF. In DNA, the CDR3 is TGTGCCATCAGATCGACAGGGTTTGGGACTGAAGCTTTCTTT.